The TCR beta chain described here comes from a study of blood T cell repertoires in COVID-19. The overall study: The study drew acute and convalescent COVID-19 samples from the United States, Italy and Spain. PBMCs, B-cell-depleted T cells, or T cells were the source of the cDNA or gDNA that made up the material.

Germline CDR1 is KGHSH and CDR2 is LQKENI. The CDR3 loop spans 13 amino acids. V lost 2 bases and J lost 4, with 6 bases in between. Under the authors' procedure: Amplification from reference gene primers served as the basis for estimated nucleated cell counts. Only in-frame clones appear in the TCRdb table, and some are missing; sequencing was by immunoSEQ multiplex PCR. Clone size and V and J calls were adopted from that table, with D and trimming inferred from the DNA. The table shows approximately 120,000 clones, with around 82% occurring only once. The clonotype originates from an elderly man with active or convalescent COVID-19. The chain employs TRBV18 and TRBJ1-5; possibly TRBD1 for D (6 bases). Sequenced material: peripheral blood. The CDR3 coding sequence is TGTGCCAGCTCACCAGGACAGAATCAGCCCCAGCATTTT. It codes for CASSPGQNQPQHF. Full variable domain (remainder filled in from reference TRBV18 and TRBJ1-5): NAGVMQNPRHLVRRRGQEARLRCSPMKGHSHVYWYRQLPEEGLKFMVYLQKENIIDESGMPKERFSAEFPKEGPSILRIQQVVRGDSAAYFCASSPGQNQPQHFGDGTRLSIL.